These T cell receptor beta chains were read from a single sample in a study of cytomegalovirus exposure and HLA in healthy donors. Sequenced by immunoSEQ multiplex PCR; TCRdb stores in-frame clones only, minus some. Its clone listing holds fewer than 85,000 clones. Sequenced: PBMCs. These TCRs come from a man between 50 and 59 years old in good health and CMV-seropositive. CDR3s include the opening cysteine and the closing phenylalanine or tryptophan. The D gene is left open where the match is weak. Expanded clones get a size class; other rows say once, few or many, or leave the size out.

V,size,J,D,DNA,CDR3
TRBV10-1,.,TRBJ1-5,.,TGCGCCAGCGCTGTCGAAGCCGATCAGCCCCAGCATTTT,CASAVEADQPQHF
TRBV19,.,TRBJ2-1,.,TGTGCCAGTAGGAAGGCCAGGGTCAATGAGCAGTTCTTC,CASRKARVNEQFF
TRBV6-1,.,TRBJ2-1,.,TGTGCCAGCGACAGGAAAGGTGAGCAGTTCTTC,CASDRKGEQFF
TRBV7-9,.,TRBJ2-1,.,TGTGCCAGCAGCTTAGGAGGGGGCAATGAGCAGTTCTTC,CASSLGGGNEQFF
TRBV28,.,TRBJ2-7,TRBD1,TGTGCCAGCAGTACGGACAGGGCCTACGAGCAGTACTTC,CASSTDRAYEQYF
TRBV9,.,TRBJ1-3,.,TGTGCCAGCAGCGTAGGAGAATCTGGAAACACCATATATTTT,CASSVGESGNTIYF
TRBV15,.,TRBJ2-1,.,TGTGCCACCAGCACGGGACTCACCTACAATGAGCAGTTCTTC,CATSTGLTYNEQFF
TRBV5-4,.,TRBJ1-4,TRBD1,TGTGCCAGCAGCCCCGGGACAGGGGAAGGAGAAAAACTGTTTTTT,CASSPGTGEGEKLFF
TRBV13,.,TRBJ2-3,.,TGTGCCAGCAGCTTAATCGAGGGGGAATCTGACCTAGATACGCAGTATTTT,CASSLIEGESDLDTQYF
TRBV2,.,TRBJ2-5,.,TGTGCCAGCAGTAAAAATGGGGGGGGCCAGGAGACCCAGTACTTC,CASSKNGGGQETQYF
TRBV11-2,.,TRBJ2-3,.,TGTGCCAGCAGCTCTTCCGGGACTGATCAGTATTTT,CASSSSGTDQYF
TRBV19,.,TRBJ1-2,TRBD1,TGTGCCAGTAGGACAGGGGAGGATGGCTACACCTTC,CASRTGEDGYTF
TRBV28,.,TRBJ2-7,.,TGTGCCAGCAGTCCCCCGGACAGCCAATCCTACGAGCAGTACTTC,CASSPPDSQSYEQYF
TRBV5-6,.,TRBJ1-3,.,TGTGCCAGCAGCTTGGTTGCTGCTCAAGCAGGAAACACCATATATTTT,CASSLVAAQAGNTIYF
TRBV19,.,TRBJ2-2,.,TGTGCCAGTAGTACTACAGGGGGGGCCGGGGAGCTGTTTTTT,CASSTTGGAGELFF
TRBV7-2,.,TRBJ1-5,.,TGTGCCAGCAGCTTATATGGAGACTTTCCGCATTTT,CASSLYGDFPHF
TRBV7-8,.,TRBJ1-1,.,TGTGCCAGCAGCCGGGCTGAAGCTTTCTTT,CASSRAEAFF
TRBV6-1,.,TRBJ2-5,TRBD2,TGTGCCAGCAGTGATCAAGCGGGAGGATTCGGGACCCAGTACTTC,CASSDQAGGFGTQYF
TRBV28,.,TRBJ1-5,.,TGTGCCTCCAACCGGGGGGATCAGCCCCAGCATTTT,CASNRGDQPQHF
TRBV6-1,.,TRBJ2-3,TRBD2,TGTGCCAGCAGCCCCGTAAGCGGGGAAGGAGATACGCAGTATTTT,CASSPVSGEGDTQYF
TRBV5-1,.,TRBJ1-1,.,TGCGCCAGCGGGGCCCAGCCCGGGACTGAAGCTTTCTTT,CASGAQPGTEAFF
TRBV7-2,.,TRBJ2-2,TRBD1,TGTGCCAGCAGGCAGGGGGCTGGCACCGGGGAGCTGTTTTTT,CASRQGAGTGELFF
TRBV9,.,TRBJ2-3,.,TGTGCCAGCAGCGCGGGGAGTGCCGATACGCAGTATTTT,CASSAGSADTQYF
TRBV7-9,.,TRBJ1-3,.,TGTGCCAGCAGCTCCCTGGAGATGCGGGGGCTTGGAAACACCATATATTTT,CASSSLEMRGLGNTIYF
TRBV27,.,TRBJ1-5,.,TGTGCCAGCAGTCCACAGGGACGGATTAATCAGCCCCAGCATTTT,CASSPQGRINQPQHF
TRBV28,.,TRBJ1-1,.,TGTGCCAGCAGTCCCCACCAGTTGAACACTGAAGCTTTCTTT,CASSPHQLNTEAFF
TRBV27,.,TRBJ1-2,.,TGTGCCAGCAGATGGAGCGATGGCTACACCTTC,CASRWSDGYTF
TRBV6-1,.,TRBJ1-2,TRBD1,TGTGCCAGCAGACCCACCACAGGGGCGGGCTACACCTTC,CASRPTTGAGYTF
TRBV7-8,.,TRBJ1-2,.,TGTGCCAGCAGCGGGGGCCCCCTTATTACTGGTGGCTACACCTTC,CASSGGPLITGGYTF
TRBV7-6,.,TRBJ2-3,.,TGTGCCAGCAGTCCCCTGGTTTCGCGGGCGATCACAGATACGCAGTATTTT,CASSPLVSRAITDTQYF
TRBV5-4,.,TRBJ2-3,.,TGTGCCAGCAGCCCTCGACAGAGCACAGATACGCAGTATTTT,CASSPRQSTDTQYF
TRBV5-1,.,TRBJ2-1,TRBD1,TGCGCCAGCAGCTTGGCGACAGGGAGCGGTTATGAGCAGTTCTTC,CASSLATGSGYEQFF
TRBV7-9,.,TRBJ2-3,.,TGTGCCAGCAGCTTAGTAGGGGGAACAGATACGCAGTATTTT,CASSLVGGTDTQYF
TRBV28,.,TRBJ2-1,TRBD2,TGTGCCAGCAGTTTATGGCGGGAGGGATACAATGAGCAGTTCTTC,CASSLWREGYNEQFF
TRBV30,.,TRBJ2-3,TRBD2,TGTGCCTGGAGTAATAGCGGGGGGTCCCTGTTCTTT,CAWSNSGGSLFF
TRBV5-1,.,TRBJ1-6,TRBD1,TGCGCCAGCAGCTTGGCCGGACAGGGAGTTTCACCCCTCCACTTT,CASSLAGQGVSPLHF
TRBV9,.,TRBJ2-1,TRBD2,TGTGCCAGCAGCGCGAGCCTAGGGACTAGCGGGGGGGCCGTAGATGAGCAGTTCTTC,CASSASLGTSGGAVDEQFF
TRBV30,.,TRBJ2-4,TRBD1,TGTGCCTCCACAGGGGATACCAAAAACATTCAGTACTTC,CASTGDTKNIQYF
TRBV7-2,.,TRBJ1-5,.,TGTGCCAGCAGCTTTGACGGCGGGGCTGATCAGCCCCAGCATTTT,CASSFDGGADQPQHF
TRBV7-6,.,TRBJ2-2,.,TGTGCCAGCAGCTTCCTTTATGGGAGAGTTGACGGGGAGCTGTTTTTT,CASSFLYGRVDGELFF
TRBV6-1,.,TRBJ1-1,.,TGTGCCAGCAGGGAGGAGGGCCTGGGTAGCGGTGAAGCTTTCTTT,CASREEGLGSGEAFF
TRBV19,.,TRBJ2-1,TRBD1,TGTGCCAGTAGTGACAGGGGGCAGGGAGACAATGAGCAGTTCTTC,CASSDRGQGDNEQFF
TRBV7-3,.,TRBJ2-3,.,TGTGCCAGCAGCTTAAGTGCAGGCACAGATACGCAGTATTTT,CASSLSAGTDTQYF
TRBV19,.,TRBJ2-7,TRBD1,TGTGCCAGTAGTCCCCCTCCCCGGGACAGGGGAGGCGAGCAGTACTTC,CASSPPPRDRGGEQYF
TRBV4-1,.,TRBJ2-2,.,TGCGCCAGCAGCCAGACCCGGGACTGGGACACCGGGGAGCTGTTTTTT,CASSQTRDWDTGELFF
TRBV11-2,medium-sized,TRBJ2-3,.,TGTGCCAGCAGCTTTTGGGGGGGGGCACCAGATACGCAGTATTTT,CASSFWGGAPDTQYF
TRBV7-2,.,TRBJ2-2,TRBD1,TGTGCCAGCAGCCGTCCAGGACAGGGTTACACCGGGGAGCTGTTTTTT,CASSRPGQGYTGELFF
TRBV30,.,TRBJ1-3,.,TGTGCCGGGGGGGGCTCTGGAAACACCATATATTTT,CAGGGSGNTIYF
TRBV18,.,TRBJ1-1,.,TGTGCCAGCTCACTGGTAGGGGATCCCAACACTGAAGCTTTCTTT,CASSLVGDPNTEAFF
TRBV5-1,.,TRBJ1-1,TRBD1,TGCGCCAGCAGGCTCCGGGACAGACATACTGAAGCTTTCTTT,CASRLRDRHTEAFF
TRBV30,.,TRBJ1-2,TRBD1,TGTGCCTGGAGTGTTAAAGGGGGCGCCGATGGCTACACCTTC,CAWSVKGGADGYTF
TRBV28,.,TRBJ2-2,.,TGTGCCGGTGGGCAGGGGAACACCGGGGAGCTGTTTTTT,CAGGQGNTGELFF
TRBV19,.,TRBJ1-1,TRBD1,TGTGCCAGTAGTATTGGGGGACAGGTTGACACTGAAGCTTTCTTT,CASSIGGQVDTEAFF
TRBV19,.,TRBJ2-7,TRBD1,TGTGCCAGTGGACAGGGGATAACCTACGAGCAGTACTTC,CASGQGITYEQYF
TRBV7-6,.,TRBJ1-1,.,TGTGCCAGCAGCTCAGGCGGGGTGGGAGCTTTCTTT,CASSSGGVGAFF